A single sample is the source of the 24 T cell receptor beta chains below, sequenced in a study of CD8 T cells in Susac syndrome. With random hexamers, 0.5 to 1 ug RNA was reverse transcribed. One entry per CDR3 protein, called by TCRdb with MiXCR from the immunoSEQ multiplex PCR reads. The sample carries 150,000 to 200,000 distinct CDR3 sequences, approximately 93% recorded once. Sequenced input: CD4+ T cells from PBMCs. These receptors originate from a human donor with multiple sclerosis.

V and J are TRBV5-1 and TRBJ1-2; TRBD1 is a possible D gene (5 bases). The V and J ends lost 0 bases and 4 bases respectively, with 19 bases between them. The CDR3 is 17 residues long. Germline-derived CDR1 and CDR2 are SGHRS and YFSETQ. In DNA form, the CDR3 reads TGCGCCAGCAGCTTGGGCGGGGCGCCTAAAGAAGCCTATGGCTACACCTTC. Amino acid sequence: CASSLGGAPKEAYGYTF.

V is TRBV9 and J is TRBJ2-5; a weak D match, TRBD2 (6 bases). The CDR3 runs 13 residues. Trimming pared 4 bases from V and 4 bases from J, leaving 11 bases between. Germline CDR1 and CDR2: SGDLS and YYNGEE. The CDR3, as DNA: TGTGCCAGCAGCTCGGGAGCGAGAGAGACCCAGTACTTC. Translation gives CASSSGARETQYF. Full variable domain (remainder filled in from reference TRBV9 and TRBJ2-5): DSGVTQTPKHLITATGQRVTLRCSPRSGDLSVYWYQQSLDQGLQFLIQYYNGEERAKGNILERFSAQQFPDLHSELNLSSLELGDSALYFCASSSGARETQYFGPGTRLLVL.

V is TRBV4-3 and J is TRBJ1-1; a weak D match, TRBD1 (5 bases). The V end lost 0 bases, the J end lost 11 bases, and 10 bases lay between the germline ends. CDR1 and CDR2 from the germline V gene are LGHNA and YSLEER. This CDR3 is built from 12 residues. The CDR3 loop reads CASSQDRGKAFF. DNA of the CDR3: TGCGCCAGCAGCCAAGATAGGGGCAAGGCTTTCTTT.

The gene calls are TRBV20-1 and TRBJ2-7, with a possible D match to TRBD2 (5 bases). The CDR3 covers 15 residues. Trimming stripped 0 bases from V and 5 bases from J, with 17 bases between. Germline-derived CDR1 and CDR2 are DFQATT and SNEGSKA (reference sequence). The DNA for the CDR3 is TGCAGTGCTAGAGAGACTCGGACTTTGAGGAACGAGCAGTACTTC. Translated, it gives CSARETRTLRNEQYF.

This chain uses TRBV20-1 with TRBJ2-5; unclear D gene. Germline CDR1 and CDR2: DFQATT and SNEGSKA (reference sequence). V lost 3 bases and J 2 bases, leaving 10 bases between the germline ends. The CDR3 has 13 amino acids. CDR3 region: CSASRQAQETQYF. In nucleotides, the CDR3 is TGCAGTGCTAGCCGGCAGGCTCAAGAGACCCAGTACTTC.

Worth noting for this clonotype: The junction shows a germline mismatch at one end, possibly a read error. The chain joins TRBV29-1 to TRBJ1-5; no reliable D call. Germline V CDR1 and CDR2: SQVTM, ANQGSEA. The CDR3 spans 13 residues. In nucleotides, the CDR3 is TGCAGCGTGGAAGAATATAGCAATCAGCCCCAGCATTTT. Protein product: CSVEEYSNQPQHF.

The CDR3 is CSVARDRGNTEAFF. Here the CDR3 DNA reads TGCAGCGTAGCCAGAGACAGGGGGAACACTGAAGCTTTCTTT. The chain recombines TRBV29-1 with TRBJ1-1; 8 nucleotides agree with TRBD1. After removal of 6 bases from V and 1 base from J, the junction contained 7 bases not matched to a gene. CDR3 length: 14 residues. Germline CDR1 and CDR2: SQVTM and ANQGSEA.

The chain joins TRBV20-1 to TRBJ1-5; D is unclear. CDR1 is DFQATT, CDR2 SNEGSKA, per germline (reference sequence). Trimming stripped 3 bases from V and 3 bases from J, with 12 bases between. This CDR3 has 14 amino acids. In DNA form, the CDR3 reads TGCAGTGCTAGTGGCGCCAGCAACAATCAGCCCCAGCATTTT. Amino acid sequence: CSASGASNNQPQHF.

The J gene is TRBJ1-5, the V gene TRBV5-1, with TRBD1 matching over 10 bases. J gave up 2 bases and V 4 bases, and 3 bases lay outside the gene matches. Germline loops: CDR1 SGHRS, CDR2 YFSETQ. There are 15 residues in the CDR3. The CDR3 loop reads CASSVGTGGNQPQHF. CDR3 bases: TGCGCCAGCAGCGTTGGGACAGGGGGCAATCAGCCCCAGCATTTT.

This clonotype was seen once. The chain employs TRBV7-2 and TRBJ2-1, with D perhaps matching TRBD1 (6 bases). V was trimmed by 7 bases and J by 6 bases, leaving 10 bases between them. Germline V gives CDR1 SGHTA, CDR2 FQGNSA. The CDR3 spans 12 residues. The CDR3 region is CASNRGGNEQFF. The CDR3 DNA follows: TGTGCCAGCAACCGAGGGGGCAATGAGCAGTTCTTC.

The chain uses TRBV18 and TRBJ1-2; D is perhaps TRBD1 (5 bases). V was clipped by 6 bases and J by 2 bases, with 13 bases between them. This CDR3 is 14 amino acids long. Germline CDR1 is KGHSH and CDR2 is LQKENI. The DNA for the CDR3 is TGTGCCAGCTCGGTAGGGGAGGAAAACTATGGCTACACCTTC. Its protein product is CASSVGEENYGYTF.

This clonotype was detected once. The CDR3 region is CASSGTEYNEQFF. Written as DNA, the CDR3 is TGTGCCAGCAGCGGGACAGAGTACAATGAGCAGTTCTTC. This chain connects TRBV3-1 to TRBJ2-1; the match to TRBD1 covers 7 bases. V lost 5 bases, J lost 4 bases, and 2 bases stayed unmatched. Germline CDR1 reads LGHDT; CDR2 reads YNNKEL (reference sequence). This CDR3 spans 13 amino acids.

The gene calls are TRBV7-9 and TRBJ1-6; unclear D gene. Germline assignment: CDR1 SEHNR and CDR2 FQNEAQ (reference sequence). The CDR3 has 18 residues. The V end was cut by 2 bases, the J end by 0 bases, with 14 bases between. CDR3 sequence reads: CASSLRFDSSSYNSPLHF. CDR3 bases: TGTGCCAGCAGCTTAAGGTTTGACTCAAGCTCCTATAATTCACCCCTCCACTTT. Full variable domain (missing parts from reference TRBV7-9 and TRBJ1-6): DTGVSQNPRHKITKRGQNVTFRCDPISEHNRLYWYRQTLGQGPEFLTYFQNEAQLEKSRLLSDRFSAERPKGSFSTLEIQRTEQGDSAMYLCASSLRFDSSSYNSPLHFGNGTRLTVT.

J is TRBJ2-5 and V is TRBV28; D might be TRBD1 or TRBD2, each matching 5 bases. Per germline, CDR1 MDHEN and CDR2 SYDVKM. V was clipped by 6 bases and J by 5 bases, with 22 bases between them. The CDR3 has 16 amino acids. DNA for the CDR3: TGTGCCAGCAGCAATGCGAGGGGTAGCTGGGAGGAGACCCAGTACTTC. This codes for CASSNARGSWEETQYF.

V gene TRBV6-2 or TRBV6-3 combines with J gene TRBJ2-6; 9 nucleotides agree with TRBD1. Germline lookup yields CDR1 MNHEY and CDR2 SVGEGT. J lost 0 bases, V lost 2 bases, and 5 bases had no gene match. The CDR3 has 18 amino acids. As DNA, the CDR3 is TGTGCCAGCAGTTACCCGGACAGGGGTGACTCTGGGGCCAACGTCCTGACTTTC. This codes for CASSYPDRGDSGANVLTF.

In this sample, this clonotype turned up a few times. The J gene is TRBJ2-5, the V gene TRBV12-3 or TRBV12-4; D is unclear. The CDR3 runs to 13 residues. The ends were cut back, 1 base at V and 1 base at J, with 4 bases in the middle. Here the CDR3 DNA reads TGTGCCAGCAGTTTAGACAGCCAAGAGACCCAGTACTTC. Translating gives CASSLDSQETQYF.

The rearrangement joins TRBV14 to TRBJ1-1; TRBD1 aligns across 9 bases. The CDR3 has 15 amino acids. The V and J ends lost 4 bases and 4 bases, in that order; junction bases with no gene match: 7. Germline V lookup: CDR1 SGHDN, CDR2 FVKESK. The CDR3 DNA reads as TGTGCCAGCAGCCCCTGGTGGGACAGGGCCACTGAAGCTTTCTTT. Its protein product is CASSPWWDRATEAFF. Full variable domain (outside the CDR3, taken from reference TRBV14 and TRBJ1-1): EAGVTQFPSHSVIEKGQTVTLRCDPISGHDNLYWYRRVMGKEIKFLLHFVKESKQDESGMPNNRFLAERTGGTYSTLKVQPAELEDSGVYFCASSPWWDRATEAFFGQGTRLTVV.

The V and J genes are TRBV20-1 and TRBJ2-5; D remains ambiguous. V was trimmed by 2 bases and J by 3 bases, leaving 4 bases between them. CDR3 length: 11 residues. Looked up from germline, CDR1 is DFQATT and CDR2 is SNEGSKA (reference sequence). The CDR3 nucleotides are TGCAGTGCTAGATCGGAAGAGACCCAGTACTTC. Protein sequence: CSARSEETQYF.

The chain employs TRBV3-1 and TRBJ1-1, with a possible D match to TRBD1 (5 bases). Per germline, CDR1 LGHDT and CDR2 YNNKEL (reference sequence). Trimming pared 3 bases from V and 3 bases from J, leaving 8 bases between. The CDR3 sequence is 13 residues long. The CDR3 loop is CASSHQGHTEAFF. CDR3 nucleotides: TGTGCCAGCAGCCACCAGGGACACACTGAAGCTTTCTTT.

V and J are TRBV29-1 and TRBJ1-2; 9 nucleotides agree with TRBD1. The V gene's germline CDR1 is SQVTM and CDR2 ANQGSEA. V was clipped by 4 bases and J by 3 bases; unmatched bases: 6. The CDR3 is 14 residues long. The CDR3, as DNA: TGCAGCGTTGGGGGGGACAGGGACTACTATGGCTACACCTTC. It specifies CSVGGDRDYYGYTF.

The V call is TRBV7-9, the J call TRBJ2-3; possible D gene TRBD2, 6 bases. Germline V gene data show CDR1 as SEHNR and CDR2 as FQNEAQ (reference sequence). V shed 1 base and J shed 3 bases, with 14 bases lying between them. This CDR3 spans 16 amino acids. CDR3 loop: CASSLDLAGRTDTQYF. As DNA, the CDR3 is TGTGCCAGCAGCTTAGACTTGGCGGGGCGGACAGATACGCAGTATTTT.

This clonotype was detected once. The chain couples TRBV28 to TRBJ1-5; possibly TRBD1 for D (5 bases). The CDR3 covers 13 residues. Germline values: CDR1 MDHEN, CDR2 SYDVKM. Trimming removed 5 bases from V and 7 bases from J, with 12 bases in between. The CDR3 bases are TGTGCCAGCAGTGTTGGGACTTCGCAGCCCCAGCATTTT. This gives the protein CASSVGTSQPQHF.

The chain combines TRBV29-1 with TRBJ2-4; 9 positions agree with TRBD1. The V and J ends lost 5 bases and 2 bases, in that order; junction bases with no gene match: 4. CDR1 is SQVTM, CDR2 ANQGSEA, per germline. There are 14 residues in the CDR3. CDR3 sequence reads: CSVRQGVTKNIQYF. The CDR3 DNA is TGCAGCGTTCGACAGGGGGTTACCAAAAACATTCAGTACTTC.

The count of this clonotype is one. The J gene is TRBJ1-6, the V gene TRBV15; D may be TRBD1 (5 bases). This CDR3 contains 17 residues. Germline CDR1 is LNHNV and CDR2 is YYDKDF (reference sequence). V dropped 3 bases and J dropped 6 bases, with 18 bases sitting between them. The DNA of the CDR3 is TGTGCCACCAGCAGGGGCAGAAAAGGGGTACCTAATTCACCCCTCCACTTT. Its protein product is CATSRGRKGVPNSPLHF.